This T cell receptor beta chain derives from a study of blood T cell repertoires in COVID-19. Study summary: The recovered donors of Cohort 3 showed two negative PCRs, clearance, or symptom resolution. T cells, B-cell-depleted T cells, or PBMCs provided the cDNA or gDNA that served as material.

Deletions cut 8 bases from V and 5 bases from J, with 13 bases between. CDR1 is MNHEY, CDR2 SMNVEV, per germline (reference sequence). The CDR3 is made up of 12 amino acids. Participants came from fewer than 25 US areas, aged roughly 18 to 95 years. Repertoires were generated with immunoSEQ multiplex PCR, while TCRdb's copy carries only in-frame clones and drops some. The sample records 330,000 or so clones, about 89% being singletons. The rearrangement links TRBV27 to TRBJ2-7; D is uncertain. Sample: PBMCs or T cells enriched from blood (not recorded which). The sequence was obtained from a man aged 40-49 years in a cohort exposed to, infected with or recovered from COVID-19 (not recorded which). Written as DNA, the CDR3 is TGTGCCAGCGGGCCAATTTCCAACGAGCAGTACTTC. Translation gives CASGPISNEQYF.